The entry below gives a single T cell receptor beta chain sequence along with its context. Its target is not known. At the DNA level, this CDR3 is encoded by other sequences in the same sample as well. Clones were read by immunoSEQ multiplex PCR, and TCRdb kept only the in-frame ones, dropping some. Of tens of thousands of clones in the sample, 88% were seen once. Brentuximab vedotin exposure varied among the patients, all of whom had relapsed after autologous stem cell transplantation. The entry originates in a study of PD-1 blockade in classical Hodgkin lymphoma. Germline lookup yields CDR1 SGHRS and CDR2 YFSETQ. The CDR3 sequence is 15 residues long. The germline V and J ends were trimmed by 0 bases and 3 bases, with 10 bases remaining between them. The study, taken as a whole, reports: Compared with baseline, CD4+ but not CD8+ TCR diversity had risen significantly by C4D1. Possibly reflecting disease activity or prior therapy, repertoire differences have causes that remain undefined. Patients starting nivolumab less than 1 year after ASCT had lower diversity and were excluded from later analyses.

The chain couples TRBV5-1 to TRBJ1-5, with D maybe TRBD1 (6 bases). The sequence was obtained from a human donor with classical Hodgkin lymphoma. The specimen comprised peripheral blood mononuclear cells (PBMCs), sampled before the second cycle of nivolumab. In DNA form, the CDR3 reads TGCGCCAGCAGCTTGGTAGGGGGATCCAATCAGCCCCAGCATTTT. Amino acid sequence: CASSLVGGSNQPQHF.